This T cell receptor (beta chain) was observed in a study of blood T cell repertoires in COVID-19. All enrollees were about 18 to 89 years old and from roughly 26 US areas. Cohort 3 donors counted as recovered after two negative PCRs, clearance, or resolved symptoms. Data came from immunoSEQ multiplex PCR; TCRdb stores just in-frame clones and leaves some out. The sample includes around 290,000 clones, 90% of them seen just once. In germline, CDR1 is LGHNA, CDR2 YSLEER. The CDR3 has 12 amino acids. V was shortened by 6 bases and J by 2 bases, with 7 bases between the two germline ends. The chain recombines TRBV4-3 with TRBJ1-1; perhaps TRBD1 as D (5 bases). Sequences were obtained from PBMCs or T cells enriched from blood (not recorded which). This receptor was obtained from a woman aged 30 to 39 who had recovered from COVID-19. For the CDR3, the DNA is TGCGCCAGCAGGACAGATAACACTGAAGCTTTCTTT. As protein: CASRTDNTEAFF.